The subject of this entry is one TCR beta chain. Its matching antigen is unknown. The sample comes from a study of T cell responses to AZD1222 COVID-19 vaccine. The repertoire was sequenced with immunoSEQ multiplex PCR; TCRdb's copy has only in-frame clones and lacks some. Among about 110,000 clones listed, 87% were seen once. Germline V gene lookup returns CDR1 MDHEN and CDR2 SYDVKM. J lost 9 bases, V lost 5 bases, and 13 bases had no gene match. This CDR3 spans 15 amino acids. Study-wide results and caveats: Baseline testing showed seropositivity in only a handful of AZD1222 recipients. Mapped onto spike, vaccine-associated CD4 TCRs spanned it and were dominant at 160-218 and 743-854.

The chain has TRBV28 and TRBJ2-1, with TRBD1 matching 7 bases. This specimen consisted of peripheral blood, obtained 28 days after the second AZD1222 dose. This sequence originates from an adult who received the AZD1222 COVID-19 vaccine. The CDR3 spells CASSPRGTDLGEQFF. The CDR3 DNA sequence: TGTGCCAGCAGTCCAAGGGGGACAGATTTGGGTGAGCAGTTCTTC.